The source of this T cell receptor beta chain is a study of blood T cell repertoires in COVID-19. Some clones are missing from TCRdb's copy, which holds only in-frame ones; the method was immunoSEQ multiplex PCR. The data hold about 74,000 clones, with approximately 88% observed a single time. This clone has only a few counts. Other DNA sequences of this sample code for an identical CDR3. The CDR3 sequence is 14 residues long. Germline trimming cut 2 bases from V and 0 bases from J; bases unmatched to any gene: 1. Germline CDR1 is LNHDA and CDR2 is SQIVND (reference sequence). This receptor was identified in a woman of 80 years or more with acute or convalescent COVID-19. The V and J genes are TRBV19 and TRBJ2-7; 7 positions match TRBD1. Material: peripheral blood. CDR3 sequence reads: CASSIRDSSYEQYF. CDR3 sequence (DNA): TGTGCCAGTAGTATAAGGGACAGCTCCTACGAGCAGTACTTC.